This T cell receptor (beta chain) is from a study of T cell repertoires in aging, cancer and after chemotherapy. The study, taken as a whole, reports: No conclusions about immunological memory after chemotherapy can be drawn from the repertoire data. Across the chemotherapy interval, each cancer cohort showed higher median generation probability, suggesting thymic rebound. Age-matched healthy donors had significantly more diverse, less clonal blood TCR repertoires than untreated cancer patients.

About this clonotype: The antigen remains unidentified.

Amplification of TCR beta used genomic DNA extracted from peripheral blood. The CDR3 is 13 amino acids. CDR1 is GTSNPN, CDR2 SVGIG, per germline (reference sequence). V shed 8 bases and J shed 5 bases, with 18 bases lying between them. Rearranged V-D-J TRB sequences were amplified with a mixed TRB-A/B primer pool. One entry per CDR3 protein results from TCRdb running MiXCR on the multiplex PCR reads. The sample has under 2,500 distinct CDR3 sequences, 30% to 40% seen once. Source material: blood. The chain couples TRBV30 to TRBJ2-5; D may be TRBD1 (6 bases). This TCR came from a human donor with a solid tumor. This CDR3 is CASSKQGRETQYF. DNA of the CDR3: TGTGCCAGCAGCAAACAGGGCCGGGAGACCCAGTACTTC. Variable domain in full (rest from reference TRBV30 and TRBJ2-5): SQTIHQWPATLVQPVGSPLSLECTVEGTSNPNLYWYRQAAGRGLQLLFYSVGIGQISSEVPQNLSASRPQDRQFILSSKKLLLSDSGFYLCASSKQGRETQYFGPGTRLLVL.